The clone carrying this T cell receptor (beta chain) showed up just a few times. The junction differs from germline at one of its ends, possibly a read error. Germline-derived CDR1 and CDR2 are DFQATT and SNEGSKA (reference sequence). The CDR3 runs 13 residues. Alongside a J-beta primer mix, a sample-barcoded 5' primer served in a second PCR lasting about 6 to 12 cycles. Each CDR3 protein is one row after TCRdb ran MiXCR on the 5' RACE reads. The sample lists some 670,000 distinct CDR3 sequences, 45% to 60% occurring once. The sample is drawn from a study of blood T cells in healthy people across ages.

This TCR was sampled from a woman older than 75 in good health. This chain links TRBV20-1 with TRBJ1-4, with 7 positions matching TRBD1. Specimen: blood. In DNA form, the CDR3 reads TGCGGTGCTAGGGGGACAGATGATGAAAAACTGTTTTTT. Its protein is CGARGTDDEKLFF.